Each of the 2 T cell receptor beta chains below was sequenced from the same sample in a study of graft-versus-host responses after intestinal transplantation (dated by TCRdb to 2020 to 2022). The library was obtained by the immunoSEQ multiplex PCR assay. TCRdb took this table from immuneACCESS and kept in-frame rearrangements with V and J called. Such tables lack part of the clones; where checked against another copy, unresolved V genes explain under half of the gap, and the rest is unexplained. The sample data list 75,000 to 100,000 clones, and around 92% of these were observed just once. Approximately 0.18% of the sample rests with the top ten. Which antigens these TCRs recognize remains unknown. Per the publication, the time point label means: cells obtained before transplantation from donor or recipient. The material was unstimulated CD4+ T cells sorted from spleen or lymph node cells, obtained before transplant. These receptors originate from a human donor who was the organ donor for an intestinal transplant.

The genes are TRBV2 and TRBJ1-1, with TRBD1 matching over 7 bases. The CDR3 is 13 residues long. Germline V CDR1 and CDR2: SNHLY, FYNNEI. The J segment lost 1 base and the V segment lost 8 bases, leaving 4 bases of the junction unmatched. Here the CDR3 reads CASLRTGNTEAFF. CDR3 coding DNA: TGTGCCAGCTTACGGACAGGGAACACTGAAGCTTTCTTT.

The CDR3 is CASSDRAADTEAFF. The CDR3 coding sequence is TGTGCCAGCAGTGACAGGGCGGCGGACACTGAAGCTTTCTTT. The J gene is TRBJ1-1, the V gene TRBV2; maybe TRBD1 (5 bases). With 3 bases removed from V and 3 bases from J, the gap between germline ends came to 11 bases. The CDR3 runs 14 residues. Germline V gene data show CDR1 as SNHLY and CDR2 as FYNNEI.